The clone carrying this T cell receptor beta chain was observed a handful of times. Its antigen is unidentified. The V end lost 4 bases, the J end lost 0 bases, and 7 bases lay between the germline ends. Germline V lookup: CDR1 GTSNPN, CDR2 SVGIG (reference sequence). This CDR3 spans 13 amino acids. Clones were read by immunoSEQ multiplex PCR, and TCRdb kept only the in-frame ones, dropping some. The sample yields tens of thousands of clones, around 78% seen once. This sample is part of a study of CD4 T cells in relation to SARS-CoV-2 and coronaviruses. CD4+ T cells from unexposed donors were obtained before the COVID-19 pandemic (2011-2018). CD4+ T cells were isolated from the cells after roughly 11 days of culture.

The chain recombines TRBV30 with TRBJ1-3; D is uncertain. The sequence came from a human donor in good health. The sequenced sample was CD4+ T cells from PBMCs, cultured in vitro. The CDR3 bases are TGTGCCTGGAAACAGAGCTCTGGAAACACCATATATTTT. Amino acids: CAWKQSSGNTIYF.